This T cell receptor (beta chain) was found in a study of shared clonotypes between healthy human individuals. CDR3 length equals 15 residues. V was trimmed by 6 bases and J by 0 bases, leaving 12 bases between them. Germline V gene sequence: CDR1 SGHNT, CDR2 YENEEA. The method was immunoSEQ multiplex PCR; TCRdb's version includes in-frame clones alone and lacks a portion of them. Of some 2.4 million clones listed, approximately 94% were seen once; the top ten hold approximately 0.36%. The clonotype comes from a man between 18 and 29 years old in good health. Some clones in this sample may be carry-over from other donors' samples. The gene calls are TRBV11-3 and TRBJ2-1; D is unclear. The specimen was naive CD4+ T cells from PBMCs. Documented subset: CD45RA+ positively selected. CDR3 sequence (DNA): TGTGCCAGCAGTCGTACACAAGACTCCTACAATGAGCAGTTCTTC. It encodes CASSRTQDSYNEQFF.